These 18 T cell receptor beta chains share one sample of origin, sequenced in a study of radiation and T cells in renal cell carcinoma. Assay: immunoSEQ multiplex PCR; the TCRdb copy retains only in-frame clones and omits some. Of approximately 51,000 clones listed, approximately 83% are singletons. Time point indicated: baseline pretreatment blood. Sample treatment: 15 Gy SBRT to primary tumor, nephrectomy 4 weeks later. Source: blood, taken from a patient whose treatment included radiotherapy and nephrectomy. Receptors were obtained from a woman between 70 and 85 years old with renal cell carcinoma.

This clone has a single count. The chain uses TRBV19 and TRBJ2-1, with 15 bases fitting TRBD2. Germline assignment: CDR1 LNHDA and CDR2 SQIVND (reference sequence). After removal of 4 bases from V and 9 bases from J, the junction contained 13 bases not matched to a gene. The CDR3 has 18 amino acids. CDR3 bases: TGTGCCAGTAGTACCCTACAACGGACTAGCGGGGGGGCAGGTGAGCAGTTCTTC. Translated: CASSTLQRTSGGAGEQFF. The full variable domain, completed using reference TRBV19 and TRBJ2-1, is DGGITQSPKYLFRKEGQNVTLSCEQNLNHDAMYWYRQDPGQGLRLIYYSQIVNDFQKGDIAEGYSVSREKKESFPLTVTSAQKNPTAFYLCASSTLQRTSGGAGEQFFGPGTRLTVL.

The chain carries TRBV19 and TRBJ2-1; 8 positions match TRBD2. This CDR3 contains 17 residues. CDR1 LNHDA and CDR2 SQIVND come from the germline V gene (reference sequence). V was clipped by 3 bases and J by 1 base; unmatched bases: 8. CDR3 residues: CASSISAGVLSYNEQFF. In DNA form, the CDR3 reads TGTGCCAGTAGTATCTCAGCGGGGGTACTATCCTACAATGAGCAGTTCTTC. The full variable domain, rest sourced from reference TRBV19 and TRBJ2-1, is DGGITQSPKYLFRKEGQNVTLSCEQNLNHDAMYWYRQDPGQGLRLIYYSQIVNDFQKGDIAEGYSVSREKKESFPLTVTSAQKNPTAFYLCASSISAGVLSYNEQFFGPGTRLTVL.

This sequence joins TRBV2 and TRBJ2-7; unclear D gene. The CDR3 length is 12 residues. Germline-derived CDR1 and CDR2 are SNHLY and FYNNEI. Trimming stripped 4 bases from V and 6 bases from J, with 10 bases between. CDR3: CASSGPFGEQYF. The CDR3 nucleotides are TGTGCCAGCAGTGGCCCGTTCGGCGAGCAGTACTTC. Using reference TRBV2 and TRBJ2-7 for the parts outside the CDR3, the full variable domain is EPEVTQTPSHQVTQMGQEVILRCVPISNHLYFYWYRQILGQKVEFLVSFYNNEISEKSEIFDDQFSVERPDGSNFTLKIRSTKLEDSAMYFCASSGPFGEQYFGPGTRLTVT.

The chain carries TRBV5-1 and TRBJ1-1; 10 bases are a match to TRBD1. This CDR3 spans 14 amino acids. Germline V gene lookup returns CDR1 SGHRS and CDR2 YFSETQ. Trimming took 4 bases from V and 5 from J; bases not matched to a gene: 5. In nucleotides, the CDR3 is TGCGCCAGCAGCCGACAGGGGGCGCGGACTGAAGCTTTCTTT. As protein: CASSRQGARTEAFF.

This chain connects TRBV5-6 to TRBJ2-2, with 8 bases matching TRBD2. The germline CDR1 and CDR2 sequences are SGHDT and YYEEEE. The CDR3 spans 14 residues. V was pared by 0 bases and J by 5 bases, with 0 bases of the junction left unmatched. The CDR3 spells CASSLVAGTGELFF. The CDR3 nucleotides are TGTGCCAGCAGCTTGGTAGCGGGGACCGGGGAGCTGTTTTTT.

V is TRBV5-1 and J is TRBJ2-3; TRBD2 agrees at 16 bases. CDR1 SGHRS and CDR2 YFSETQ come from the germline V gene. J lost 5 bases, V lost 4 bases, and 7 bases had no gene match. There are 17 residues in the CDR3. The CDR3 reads CASSPGTSGGAGDTQYF. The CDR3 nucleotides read TGCGCCAGCAGCCCCGGGACTAGCGGGGGGGCGGGAGATACGCAGTATTTT.

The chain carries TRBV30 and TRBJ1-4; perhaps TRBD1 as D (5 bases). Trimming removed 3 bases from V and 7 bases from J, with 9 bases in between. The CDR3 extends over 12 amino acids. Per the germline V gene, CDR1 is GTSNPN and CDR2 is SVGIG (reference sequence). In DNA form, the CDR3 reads TGTGCCTGGAGCAGGGTTGCTGAAAAACTGTTTTTT. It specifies CAWSRVAEKLFF.

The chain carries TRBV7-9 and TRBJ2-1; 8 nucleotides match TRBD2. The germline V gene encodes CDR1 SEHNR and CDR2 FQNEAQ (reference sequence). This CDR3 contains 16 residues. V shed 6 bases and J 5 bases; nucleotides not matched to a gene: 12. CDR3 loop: CASRAAGSGVHNEQFF. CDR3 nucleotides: TGTGCCAGCAGGGCAGCGGGTAGCGGGGTACACAATGAGCAGTTCTTC.

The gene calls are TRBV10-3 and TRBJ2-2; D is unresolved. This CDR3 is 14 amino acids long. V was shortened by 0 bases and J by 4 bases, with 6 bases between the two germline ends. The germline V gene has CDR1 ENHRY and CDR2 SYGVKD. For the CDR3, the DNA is TGTGCCATCAGTGAGTCTATCCCCACCGGGGAGCTGTTTTTT. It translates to CAISESIPTGELFF.

The CDR3 DNA reads as TGTGCCAGCAGCCAAGGGGCCGGACAGGGCTACGAGCAGTACTTC. Its protein is CASSQGAGQGYEQYF. The genes are TRBV7-2 and TRBJ2-7; TRBD1 matches 8 bases. Germline CDR1 and CDR2: SGHTA and FQGNSA. With 5 bases clipped from V and 3 bases from J, the junction kept 9 bases outside the gene matches. This CDR3 comprises 15 residues.

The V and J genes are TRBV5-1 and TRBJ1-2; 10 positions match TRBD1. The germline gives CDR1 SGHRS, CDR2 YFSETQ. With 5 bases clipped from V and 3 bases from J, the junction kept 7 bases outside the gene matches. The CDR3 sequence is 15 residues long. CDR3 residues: CASRKSGQGDYGYTF. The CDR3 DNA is TGCGCCAGCAGAAAAAGCGGACAGGGGGACTATGGCTACACCTTC.

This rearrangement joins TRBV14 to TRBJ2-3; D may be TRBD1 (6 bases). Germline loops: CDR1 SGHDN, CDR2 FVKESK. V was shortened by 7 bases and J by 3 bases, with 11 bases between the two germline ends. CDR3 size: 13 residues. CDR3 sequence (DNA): TGTGCCAGCAACACAGGGTGGACAGATACGCAGTATTTT. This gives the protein CASNTGWTDTQYF.

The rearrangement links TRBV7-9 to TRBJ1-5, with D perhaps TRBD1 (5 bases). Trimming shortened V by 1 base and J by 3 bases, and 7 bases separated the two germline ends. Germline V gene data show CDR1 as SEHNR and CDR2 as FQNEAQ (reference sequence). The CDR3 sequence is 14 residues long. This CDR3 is CASSLGQPNQPQHF. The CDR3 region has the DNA TGTGCCAGCAGCTTAGGACAGCCCAATCAGCCCCAGCATTTT.

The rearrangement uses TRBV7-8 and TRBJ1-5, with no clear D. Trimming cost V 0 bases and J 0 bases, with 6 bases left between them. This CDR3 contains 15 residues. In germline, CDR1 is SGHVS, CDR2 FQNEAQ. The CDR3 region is CASSLAPNSNQPQHF. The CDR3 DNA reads TGTGCCAGCAGCTTAGCTCCGAATAGCAATCAGCCCCAGCATTTT.

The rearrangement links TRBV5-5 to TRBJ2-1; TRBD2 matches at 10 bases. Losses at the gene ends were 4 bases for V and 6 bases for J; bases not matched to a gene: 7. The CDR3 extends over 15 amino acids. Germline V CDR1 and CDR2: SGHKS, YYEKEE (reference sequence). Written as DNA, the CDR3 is TGTGCCAGCAGCGTGACCGGGACTAGCGTCAATGAGCAGTTCTTC. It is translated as CASSVTGTSVNEQFF.

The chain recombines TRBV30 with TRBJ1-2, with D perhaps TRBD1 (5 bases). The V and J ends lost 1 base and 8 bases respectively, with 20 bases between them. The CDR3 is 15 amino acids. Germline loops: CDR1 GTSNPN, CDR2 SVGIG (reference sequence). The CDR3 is CAWSGPGTYSWGYTF. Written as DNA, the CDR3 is TGTGCCTGGAGTGGGCCCGGGACCTATTCTTGGGGCTACACCTTC.

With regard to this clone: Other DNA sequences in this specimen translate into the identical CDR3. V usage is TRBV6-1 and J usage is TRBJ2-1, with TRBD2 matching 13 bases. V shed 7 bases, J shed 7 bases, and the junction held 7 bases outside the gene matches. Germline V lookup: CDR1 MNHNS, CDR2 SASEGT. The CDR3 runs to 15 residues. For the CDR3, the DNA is TGTGCCAGCAAGCCACTAGCGGGAGGGGGAAATGAGCAGTTCTTC. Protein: CASKPLAGGGNEQFF.

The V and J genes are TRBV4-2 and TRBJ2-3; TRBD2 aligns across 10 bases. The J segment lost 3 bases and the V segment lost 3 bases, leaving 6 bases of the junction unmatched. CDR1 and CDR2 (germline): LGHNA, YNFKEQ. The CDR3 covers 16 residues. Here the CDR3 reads CASSQEGTSATDTQYF. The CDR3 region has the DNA TGTGCCAGCAGCCAGGAAGGGACTAGCGCGACAGATACGCAGTATTTT.